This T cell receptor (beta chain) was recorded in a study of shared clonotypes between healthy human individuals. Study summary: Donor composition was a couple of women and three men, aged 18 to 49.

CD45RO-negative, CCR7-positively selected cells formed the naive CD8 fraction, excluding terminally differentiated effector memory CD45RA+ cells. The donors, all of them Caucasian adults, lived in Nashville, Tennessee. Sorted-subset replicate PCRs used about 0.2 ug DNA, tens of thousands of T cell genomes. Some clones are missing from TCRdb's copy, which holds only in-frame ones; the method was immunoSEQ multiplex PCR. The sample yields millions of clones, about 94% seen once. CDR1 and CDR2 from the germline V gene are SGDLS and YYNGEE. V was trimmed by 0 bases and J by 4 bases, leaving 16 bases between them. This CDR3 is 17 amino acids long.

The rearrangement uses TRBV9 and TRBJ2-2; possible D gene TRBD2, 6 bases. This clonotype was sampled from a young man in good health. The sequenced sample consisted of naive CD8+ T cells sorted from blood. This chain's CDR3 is CASSVGSGTVVTGELFF. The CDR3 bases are TGTGCCAGCAGCGTAGGTTCGGGGACTGTAGTCACCGGGGAGCTGTTTTTT.